Below are 32 T cell receptor beta chains sequenced from a single sample in a study of T cells in Graves' hyperthyroidism and ophthalmopathy. Researchers took RNA transcripts and amplified the TCR beta CDR3 regions from them. A set of HTBI primers served as the primers for a first-round RT-PCR of the TCR CDR3. Via MiXCR, TCRdb re-called the multiplex PCR reads, giving one row per CDR3 protein. The top ten clones hold around 23% of a sample with 300,000 to 400,000 distinct CDR3 sequences, around 13% of them seen once. The sequencing sample was made of blood. These TCRs come from a woman in her 30s with Graves' hyperthyroidism.

This clonotype was observed a handful of times. The gene calls are TRBV20-1 and TRBJ2-3; D unresolved. CDR3 size: 12 residues. Germline values: CDR1 DFQATT, CDR2 SNEGSKA (reference sequence). Trimming removed 3 bases at V and 2 bases at J, with 6 bases between. This CDR3 is CSAREPTDTQYF. CDR3 in DNA: TGCAGTGCTAGGGAACCCACAGATACGCAGTATTTT.

This clonotype was seen ten or more times. This CDR3 is CASSFNGALTDTQYF. CDR3 DNA: TGCGCCAGCAGCTTTAACGGAGCCCTCACAGATACGCAGTATTTT. This chain joins TRBV5-1 and TRBJ2-3; D is undetermined. Deletions cut 2 bases from V and 2 bases from J, with 12 bases between. Germline V gives CDR1 SGHRS, CDR2 YFSETQ. There are 15 residues in the CDR3. The full variable domain, its missing parts supplied by reference TRBV5-1 and TRBJ2-3, is KAGVTQTPRYLIKTRGQQVTLSCSPISGHRSVSWYQQTPGQGLQFLFEYFSETQRNKGNFPGRFSGRQFSNSRSEMNVSTLELGDSALYLCASSFNGALTDTQYFGPGTRLTVL.

A remark on this clonotype: One base away lies a much larger clone, so this may be a sequencing read error. The chain combines TRBV6-1 with TRBJ1-1; unclear D gene. Germline V gives CDR1 MNHNS, CDR2 SASEGT. The CDR3 runs to 13 residues. V was pared by 8 bases and J by 1 base, with 11 bases between. CDR3 amino acids: CASQSGRNTEAFF. The CDR3 coding sequence is TGTGCCAGCCAGTCGGGTAGGAACACTGAAGCTTTCTTT.

This clonotype was recorded at least ten times. The chain links TRBV6-1 to TRBJ1-3, with no clear D. CDR1 is MNHNS and CDR2 is SASEGT in the germline V gene. Trimming shortened V by 7 bases and J by 1 base, and 8 bases separated the two germline ends. There are 13 residues in the CDR3. DNA for the CDR3: TGTGCCAGCAAAGTTGGATCTGGAAACACCATATATTTT. This encodes CASKVGSGNTIYF.

The CDR3 DNA reads TGTGCCAGCAGCTTATTCCGGGCAACTAATGAAAAACTGTTTTTT. It yields the protein CASSLFRATNEKLFF. V is TRBV7-9 and J is TRBJ1-4; D is unresolved. The CDR3 is made up of 15 amino acids. Trimming shortened V by 2 bases and J by 0 bases, and 7 bases separated the two germline ends. The germline V gene encodes CDR1 SEHNR and CDR2 FQNEAQ (reference sequence).

The table lists this clonotype with many counts. The J gene is TRBJ2-3, the V gene TRBV20-1, with 10 positions matching TRBD2. The V gene end was trimmed by 0 bases and the J gene end by 4 bases; junction bases not matched to a gene: 4. Germline CDR1 is DFQATT and CDR2 is SNEGSKA (reference sequence). The CDR3 length is 15 residues. Here the CDR3 DNA reads TGCAGTGCTAGAGATCCTAGCGGGAGCCCAGATACGCAGTATTTT. The encoded protein is CSARDPSGSPDTQYF.

This clonotype has at least ten counts. The genes are TRBV5-5 and TRBJ2-1; 7 nucleotides match TRBD1. Germline CDR1 and CDR2: SGHKS and YYEKEE (reference sequence). CDR3 length equals 14 residues. Trimming removed 2 bases from V and 4 bases from J; junction bases left unmatched: 3. DNA for the CDR3: TGTGCCAGCAGCTTATCAGGGGGATACAATGAGCAGTTCTTC. This gives the protein CASSLSGGYNEQFF.

This clonotype was picked up many times. CDR3 sequence: CSISAGETQYF. CDR3 coding DNA: TGCAGTATTAGCGCGGGGGAGACCCAGTACTTC. The chain is built from TRBV20-1 and TRBJ2-5; D possibly corresponds to TRBD2 (6 bases). The V gene's germline CDR1 is DFQATT and CDR2 SNEGSKA (reference sequence). The CDR3 loop spans 11 amino acids. V lost 8 bases and J 5 bases, leaving 12 bases between the germline ends.

The chain has TRBV3-1 and TRBJ2-7, with 10 nucleotides matching TRBD1. V dropped 0 bases and J dropped 3; count of bases not matched to a gene: 20. CDR1 is LGHDT and CDR2 is YNNKEL in the germline V gene (reference sequence). The CDR3 covers 21 residues. The chain's CDR3 is CASSQDVSGHRDRGSYYEQYF. The CDR3 nucleotides read TGTGCCAGCAGCCAAGATGTCTCGGGCCACCGGGACAGGGGAAGCTACTACGAGCAGTACTTC.

This clonotype was recorded at least ten times. V gene TRBV7-8 combines with J gene TRBJ2-5; 9 positions match TRBD1. The junction had 5 bases not matched to a gene; V was cut back by 3 bases and J by 6 bases. Germline CDR1 is SGHVS and CDR2 is FQNEAQ. The CDR3 totals 14 residues. CDR3 in amino acids: CASSFGTGTQTQYF. The CDR3 DNA reads as TGTGCCAGCAGCTTCGGGACAGGGACACAGACCCAGTACTTC.

Ten or more counts support this clonotype. The CDR3 is CASEKTGMNTEAFF. The CDR3 DNA is TGTGCCAGCGAAAAGACAGGCATGAACACTGAAGCTTTCTTT. The V and J genes are TRBV28 and TRBJ1-1; tentatively, D is TRBD1 (6 bases). The V end lost 8 bases, the J end lost 0 bases, and 13 bases lay between the germline ends. Germline V CDR1 and CDR2: MDHEN, SYDVKM. This CDR3 spans 14 amino acids.

This clonotype was seen at least ten times. V gene TRBV12-3 or TRBV12-4 combines with J gene TRBJ1-5, with TRBD1 matching 8 bases. The CDR3 is 15 amino acids. With V trimmed by 6 bases and J by 7 bases, 11 bases remained unmatched. CDR3 coding DNA: TGTGCCAGCAGCCGCAGGACAGGGTCGAGGCAGCCCCAGCATTTT. Translation gives CASSRRTGSRQPQHF.

This clonotype was seen repeatedly, ten times or more. The rearrangement links TRBV6-1 to TRBJ1-4, with D uncertain. Germline-derived CDR1 and CDR2 are MNHNS and SASEGT. The length of the CDR3 is 13 residues. V was clipped by 3 bases and J by 8 bases, with 10 bases between them. CDR3 nucleotides: TGTGCCAGCAGTGAGGGGTTGCGAGAAAAACTGTTTTTT. This translates into CASSEGLREKLFF.

The genes are TRBV27 and TRBJ2-3; 8 bases match TRBD2. The CDR3 contains 16 residues. Germline values: CDR1 MNHEY, CDR2 SMNVEV (reference sequence). V shed 4 bases, J shed 7 bases, and the junction held 13 bases outside the gene matches. In nucleotides, the CDR3 is TGTGCCAGCAGTTGGGGGTTAGCGGGAAGGACAAATACGCAGTATTTT. As protein: CASSWGLAGRTNTQYF.

This clonotype was picked up many times. The V gene is TRBV12-3 or TRBV12-4, the J gene TRBJ2-2, with D perhaps given as TRBD1 or TRBD2 (6 bases each). Trimming took 5 bases from V and 6 from J, leaving 16 bases between them. This CDR3 has 15 residues. The CDR3 DNA is TGTGCCAGCAGTAGAAGTGGGAGGACAGCCGGGGAGCTGTTTTTT. It is translated as CASSRSGRTAGELFF.

The sample holds many counts of this clonotype. The chain uses TRBV28 and TRBJ2-7; TRBD1 matches at 9 bases. V was pared by 5 bases and J by 5 bases, with 4 bases of the junction left unmatched. Per germline, CDR1 MDHEN and CDR2 SYDVKM. The CDR3 totals 13 residues. CDR3 amino acids: CASSEQGANEQYF. The CDR3, as DNA: TGTGCCAGCAGTGAACAGGGGGCGAACGAGCAGTACTTC.

This clonotype was counted ten times or more. This sequence joins TRBV29-1 and TRBJ1-1, with no clear D. Trimming took off 1 base at V and 3 bases at J, with 12 bases between the two ends. The CDR3 sequence is 14 residues long. In germline, CDR1 is SQVTM, CDR2 ANQGSEA. CDR3 bases: TGCAGCGTTGAAGCCCCGGACGACGACACTGAAGCTTTCTTT. It is translated as CSVEAPDDDTEAFF.

This clonotype appeared a few times. The chain links TRBV27 to TRBJ2-3; no reliable D call. Germline-derived CDR1 and CDR2 are MNHEY and SMNVEV (reference sequence). Trimming stripped 5 bases from V and 5 bases from J, with 17 bases between. This CDR3 is built from 15 residues. The CDR3 is CASSHSAKAGDTQYF. The CDR3 region has the DNA TGTGCCAGCAGTCACTCCGCAAAAGCCGGAGATACGCAGTATTTT.

The V call is TRBV20-1, the J call TRBJ2-7; 11 bases line up with TRBD1. Per germline, CDR1 DFQATT and CDR2 SNEGSKA (reference sequence). V trimming: 3 bases; J trimming: 5 bases; junction bases outside the gene matches: 9. This CDR3 contains 15 residues. DNA of the CDR3: TGCAGTGCTAGGGACCGGGACAGGGGGTTGCACGAGCAGTACTTC. This encodes CSARDRDRGLHEQYF.

This clonotype was seen only a few times. The rearrangement uses TRBV3-1 and TRBJ1-1; 9 bases align to TRBD1. The germline CDR1 and CDR2 sequences are LGHDT and YNNKEL (reference sequence). The CDR3 has 14 residues. J gave up 5 bases and V 4 bases, and 5 bases lay outside the gene matches. CDR3: CASSRGDRETEAFF. In DNA, the CDR3 is TGTGCCAGCAGCCGAGGGGACAGGGAGACTGAAGCTTTCTTT.

In its sample, this clonotype was seen many times. This chain joins TRBV12-3 or TRBV12-4 and TRBJ2-5, with D perhaps TRBD2 (6 bases). Trimming removed 7 bases at V and 1 base at J, with 13 bases between. The CDR3 consists of 14 residues. The CDR3: CASNLSGSQETQYF. The CDR3 DNA is TGTGCCAGCAATCTTAGCGGCAGCCAAGAGACCCAGTACTTC.

The table lists this clonotype with many counts. The chain has TRBV7-9 and TRBJ2-7; D tentatively reads TRBD1 or TRBD2 (5 bases each). V was cut by 2 bases and J by 7 bases, with 12 bases left in between. Germline V gene data show CDR1 as SEHNR and CDR2 as FQNEAQ (reference sequence). The CDR3 loop spans 13 amino acids. CDR3 DNA sequence: TGTGCCAGCAGCTTATTTGGGGGTGAAGAGCAGTACTTC. Its protein product is CASSLFGGEEQYF.

This clonotype was seen a few times. The DNA of the CDR3 is TGTGCCAGCACCAATGGACAGGGGAATGAAAAACTGTTTTTT. The encoded protein is CASTNGQGNEKLFF. The J gene is TRBJ1-4, the V gene TRBV12-3 or TRBV12-4, with TRBD1 matching 9 bases. CDR3 length: 14 residues. V was pared by 7 bases and J by 5 bases, with 5 bases of the junction left unmatched.

This clonotype occurred a few times. The CDR3 sequence is CSVLTGGYGYTF. The CDR3 DNA is TGCAGCGTTCTGACAGGGGGCTATGGCTACACCTTC. The chain recombines TRBV29-1 with TRBJ1-2; 9 nucleotides match TRBD1. The germline V gene encodes CDR1 SQVTM and CDR2 ANQGSEA. This CDR3 spans 12 amino acids. The V and J ends lost 5 bases and 4 bases, in that order; junction bases with no gene match: 2.

This clonotype was picked up many times. The V gene is TRBV28, the J gene TRBJ2-7; D might be TRBD2 (6 bases). The germline CDR1 and CDR2 sequences are MDHEN and SYDVKM. V was trimmed by 3 bases and J by 6 bases, leaving 24 bases between them. The CDR3 runs 17 residues. The CDR3 protein is CASSFFYGPRRVPEQYF. As DNA, the CDR3 is TGTGCCAGCAGTTTCTTTTACGGTCCTCGGAGGGTTCCCGAGCAGTACTTC.

This sequence joins TRBV7-9 and TRBJ1-2; D remains unclear. Germline V gene data show CDR1 as SEHNR and CDR2 as FQNEAQ (reference sequence). The CDR3 is 12 amino acids. The V gene lost 4 bases and the J gene lost 2 bases, with 5 bases spanning the gap. The CDR3 coding sequence is TGTGCCAGCAGCTCCGGGAACTATGGCTACACCTTC. As protein: CASSSGNYGYTF.

This clonotype was found many times. This chain links TRBV7-9 with TRBJ2-7, with 7 bases matching TRBD1. Germline CDR1 and CDR2: SEHNR and FQNEAQ (reference sequence). The CDR3 covers 14 residues. Trimming cost V 5 bases and J 1 base; bases outside gene matches: 5. The CDR3 DNA sequence: TGTGCCAGCAGCCTATCGGGACAGTCCTACGAGCAGTACTTC. The encoded protein is CASSLSGQSYEQYF.

This clonotype turned up a few times. The rearrangement links TRBV7-9 to TRBJ2-1; 8 bases line up with TRBD2. Trimming cost V 1 base and J 5 bases; bases outside gene matches: 10. The CDR3 has 17 amino acids. The germline V gene encodes CDR1 SEHNR and CDR2 FQNEAQ (reference sequence). CDR3: CASSLGSPGLEHNEQFF. The CDR3 DNA follows: TGTGCCAGCAGCTTAGGGTCCCCGGGACTAGAGCACAATGAGCAGTTCTTC.

CDR3 sequence (DNA): TGCAGTGCTAGGGGACAGGGAATCTACGAGCAGTTCTTC. It encodes CSARGQGIYEQFF. The rearrangement links TRBV20-1 to TRBJ2-7; the match to TRBD1 covers 9 bases. Matching the DNA end better, TRBJ2-1 makes the J call doubtful. Germline CDR1 is DFQATT and CDR2 is SNEGSKA (reference sequence). CDR3 size: 13 residues.

This chain connects TRBV25-1 to TRBJ1-6, with 9 nucleotides matching TRBD1. Trimming removed 3 bases from V and 16 bases from J; junction bases left unmatched: 1. CDR3 length: 11 residues. Looked up from germline, CDR1 is MGHDK and CDR2 is SYGVNS. The CDR3 region has the DNA TGTGCCAGCAGTGAGGACAGGGGTCTCCACTTT. It encodes CASSEDRGLHF.

This clonotype appeared many times. V gene TRBV28 combines with J gene TRBJ2-2, with D maybe TRBD1 (6 bases). The V gene lost 6 bases and the J gene lost 4 bases, with 12 bases spanning the gap. Looked up from germline, CDR1 is MDHEN and CDR2 is SYDVKM. This CDR3 comprises 14 residues. CDR3 region: CASSLQGSTGELFF. The CDR3 nucleotides read TGTGCCAGCAGCCTCCAGGGGAGCACCGGGGAGCTGTTTTTT.

This clonotype was detected ten times or more. This sequence joins TRBV9 and TRBJ1-1; a weak D match, TRBD1 (6 bases). The CDR3 runs 15 residues. Germline V CDR1 and CDR2: SGDLS, YYNGEE. V lost 3 bases, J lost 3 bases, and 15 bases lay in between. CDR3 protein: CASSERDNVYTEAFF. The CDR3 DNA reads as TGTGCCAGCAGCGAAAGGGACAACGTTTACACTGAAGCTTTCTTT.